This is a list of T cell receptor beta chains from one sample in a study of shared T cell receptors in the human thymus. Using immunoSEQ multiplex PCR, the repertoire was profiled, and TCRdb retains in-frame clones only, with some absent. Here the sample spans some 660,000 clones, over 75% being singletons. The sample also formed part of further work on human thymus T cells.

Sequencing input: thymocytes. These receptors were taken from a boy younger than two with a congenital heart defect. CDR3s include the opening cysteine and the closing phenylalanine or tryptophan. The order of the fields is V gene, D gene, clone size, J gene, CDR3 DNA, CDR3 protein. D genes are given only for firm matches. Not all rows give a size; the values are once, few, many and, for expanded clones, a class.

>TRBV14|NA|NA|TRBJ1-1
TGTGCCAGCAGCCAAGATCCCCTCGGCACTGAAGCTTTCTTT
CASSQDPLGTEAFF
>TRBV28|TRBD1|NA|TRBJ1-2
TGTGCCAGCACCCCGGACAGGACCAACTATGGCTACACCTTC
CASTPDRTNYGYTF
>TRBV12-5|NA|NA|TRBJ2-7
TGTGCTAGTGGTCCTAGGACAGCTACCTACGAGCAGTACTTC
CASGPRTATYEQYF
>TRBV6-1|NA|NA|TRBJ2-7
TGTGCCAGCAGGCCCAATCCCGGGAAGCAGTACTTC
CASRPNPGKQYF
>TRBV6-5|NA|NA|TRBJ2-5
TGTGCCAGCGGAATAGGGGTGACCCAGTACTTC
CASGIGVTQYF
>TRBV5-5|TRBD2|once|TRBJ2-3
TGTGCCAGCAGCTACCCTAGCGGCGGGAGATCCCCAGATACGCAGTATTTT
CASSYPSGGRSPDTQYF
>TRBV7-3|TRBD1|NA|TRBJ1-2
TGTGCCAGCAGCTTAGGGGACAGGGGCCATGGCTACACCTTC
CASSLGDRGHGYTF
>TRBV7-9|NA|NA|TRBJ2-3
TGTGCCAGCAGCTTAGGAGGACAGAGCACAGATACGCAGTATTTT
CASSLGGQSTDTQYF
>TRBV19|NA|NA|TRBJ2-3
TGTGCCAGTAGTAACAGGAGAACTAGCTCTACAGATACGCAGTATTTT
CASSNRRTSSTDTQYF
>TRBV25-1|TRBD1|NA|TRBJ2-1
TGTGCCAGCAGTGCAAGGGACAGGGGAGCCGACAATGAGCAGTTCTTC
CASSARDRGADNEQFF
>TRBV6-5|NA|NA|TRBJ2-5
TGTGCCAGCAGTTACTCGACGCCCAGGGAGACCCAGTACTTC
CASSYSTPRETQYF
>TRBV6-5|TRBD1|few|TRBJ1-6
TGTGCCAGCACCTCGTGGGACAGGGTTTCACCCCTCCACTTT
CASTSWDRVSPLHF
>TRBV5-5|NA|NA|TRBJ1-4
TGTGCCAGCAGCCCTACAGGGATTTTAGATGAAAAACTGTTTTTT
CASSPTGILDEKLFF
>TRBV4-1|TRBD2|NA|TRBJ2-1
TGCGCCAGCAGCCCAAAAGTAGCTAGCGGGATTGACTACAATGAGCAGTTCTTC
CASSPKVASGIDYNEQFF
>TRBV29-1|NA|NA|TRBJ2-1
TGCAGAAGACTAGAAAGCCACAATGAGCAGTTCTTC
CRRLESHNEQFF
>TRBV4-3|TRBD1|NA|TRBJ1-1
TGCGCCAGCAGCCAAGTTCGCACAGGGGCTCGGACTGAAGCTTTCTTT
CASSQVRTGARTEAFF
>TRBV28|TRBD1|NA|TRBJ2-7
TGTGCCACCTACGACAGGGGTAGCGAGCAGTACTTC
CATYDRGSEQYF
>TRBV28|TRBD2|NA|TRBJ2-1
TGTGCCAGCACCTCACCCGTCCTAGCGGGATTCTACAATGAGCAGTTCTTC
CASTSPVLAGFYNEQFF
>TRBV5-1|NA|NA|TRBJ1-2
TGCGCCAGCAGCTCGACGACAGTCCCCTCCGCTGGCTACACCTTC
CASSSTTVPSAGYTF
>TRBV28|NA|NA|TRBJ1-5
TGTGCCAGCAAGGGGAGGAGTCAGCCCCAGCATTTT
CASKGRSQPQHF
>TRBV28|NA|NA|TRBJ1-4
TGTGCCAGCAGTCCACCTACCGGACTTCAAAATGAAAAACTGTTTTTT
CASSPPTGLQNEKLFF
>TRBV14|NA|once|TRBJ2-1
TGTGCCAGCAGCCAAGACCACAGGGTAACCTACAATGAGCAGTTCTTC
CASSQDHRVTYNEQFF
>TRBV10-3|TRBD1|NA|TRBJ1-2
TGTGCCATCAGCGCCGAACCTGGACAGGGCCGCTATGGCTACACCTTC
CAISAEPGQGRYGYTF
>TRBV6-6|TRBD1|NA|TRBJ1-2
TGTGCCAGCAGCGAGCCCCGGGACAGATTCTTCTATGGCTACACCTTC
CASSEPRDRFFYGYTF
>TRBV7-3|TRBD2|NA|TRBJ2-1
TGTGCCAGCAGCTTACACGGGGGGGACAATGAGCAGTTCTTC
CASSLHGGDNEQFF
>TRBV28|TRBD1|NA|TRBJ2-1
TGTGCCAGCAGTTTAGGGGGGGACAGGGGAGGGAATAGAAATGAGCAGTTCTTC
CASSLGGDRGGNRNEQFF
>TRBV28|NA|NA|TRBJ1-1
TGTGCCAGCAGTTTATCACCCACAGGTGGCGGGATCTCTGAAGCTTTCTTT
CASSLSPTGGGISEAFF
>TRBV29-1|NA|NA|TRBJ2-3
TGCAGCGTTGAAGACCCTCTAGCGCCTAGCACAGATACGCAGTATTTT
CSVEDPLAPSTDTQYF
>TRBV7-9|NA|NA|TRBJ2-7
TGTGCCAGCACCCAGCTGGGGGGGCCCTACGAGCAGTACTTC
CASTQLGGPYEQYF
>TRBV7-2|TRBD2|NA|TRBJ2-1
TGTGCCAGCAGCCCATCTAGCGGGGGAGGGGGTGGTGAGCAGTTCTTC
CASSPSSGGGGGEQFF
>TRBV20-1|NA|NA|TRBJ1-4
TGCGGCAGGGTGCGTAATGAAAAACTGTTTTTT
CGRVRNEKLFF
>TRBV7-2|NA|NA|TRBJ2-1
TGTGCCAGCAGTCACCCGAGGAGGAATGAGCAGTTCTTC
CASSHPRRNEQFF
>TRBV5-8|TRBD2|NA|TRBJ2-2
TGTGCCAGCAGCCCCCCAGGCGGGGGGGCCACGAACACCGGGGAGCTGTTTTTT
CASSPPGGGATNTGELFF
>TRBV5-6|TRBD1|NA|TRBJ2-2
TGTGCCAGCAGTACTACCGGGACAGCGAACACCGGGGAGCTGTTTTTT
CASSTTGTANTGELFF
>TRBV5-1|NA|NA|TRBJ2-7
TGCGCCAGCAGCTTGGAAGCAGGGTGGTACTACGAGCAGTACTTC
CASSLEAGWYYEQYF
>TRBV28|TRBD1|NA|TRBJ2-7
TGTGCCAGCAGAAATGACGGGACAGCAGCCTACGAGCAGTACTTC
CASRNDGTAAYEQYF